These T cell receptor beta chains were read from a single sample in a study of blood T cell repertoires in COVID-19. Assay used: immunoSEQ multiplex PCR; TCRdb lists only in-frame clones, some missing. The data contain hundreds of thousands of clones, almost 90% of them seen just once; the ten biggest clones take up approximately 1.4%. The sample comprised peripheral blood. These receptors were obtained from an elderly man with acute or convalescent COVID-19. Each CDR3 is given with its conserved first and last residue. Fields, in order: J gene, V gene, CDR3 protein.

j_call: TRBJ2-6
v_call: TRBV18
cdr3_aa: CASSLSSYSGANVLTF

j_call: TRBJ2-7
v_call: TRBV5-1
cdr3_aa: CASSLDNSSDEQYF

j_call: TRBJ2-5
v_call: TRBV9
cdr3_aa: CASSVAAGSQETQYF

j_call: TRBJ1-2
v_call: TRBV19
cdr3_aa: CASSPQGQGYGYTF

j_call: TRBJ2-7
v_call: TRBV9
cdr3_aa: CASSVWADRASEQYF

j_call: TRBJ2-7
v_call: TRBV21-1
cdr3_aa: CASSKAGGDPYEQYF

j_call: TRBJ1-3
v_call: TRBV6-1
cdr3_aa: CASSEIQGLAGNTIYF

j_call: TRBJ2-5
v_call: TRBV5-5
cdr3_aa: CASSYEFRDSGETQYF

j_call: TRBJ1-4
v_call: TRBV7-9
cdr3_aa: CASSLPQGWLFF

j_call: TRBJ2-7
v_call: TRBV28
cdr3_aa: CASSLHYEQYF

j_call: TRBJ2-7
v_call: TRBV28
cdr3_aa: CASSLQGARLEQYF

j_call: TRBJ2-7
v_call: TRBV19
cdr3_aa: CASSPPTGSYEQYF

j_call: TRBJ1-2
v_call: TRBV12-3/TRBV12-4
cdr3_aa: CASSPMRDYGYTF

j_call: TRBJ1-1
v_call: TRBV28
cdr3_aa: CASSSPGGFTEAFF

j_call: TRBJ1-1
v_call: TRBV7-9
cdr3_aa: CASSLQENTEAFF

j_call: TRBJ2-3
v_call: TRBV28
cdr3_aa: CASSLSGGRALWDTQYF

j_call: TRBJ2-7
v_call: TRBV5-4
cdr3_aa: CASSSGLNLEQYF

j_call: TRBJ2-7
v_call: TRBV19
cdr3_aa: CASSMERSSYEQYF

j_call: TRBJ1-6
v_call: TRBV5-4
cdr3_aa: CASSSREGFGSPLHF

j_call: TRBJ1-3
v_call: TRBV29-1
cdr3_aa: CSVQGSPSGNTIYF

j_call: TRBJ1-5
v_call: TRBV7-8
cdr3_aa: CASSPAGSVEGQPQHF

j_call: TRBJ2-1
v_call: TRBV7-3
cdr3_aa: CASSLYGVYNEQFF

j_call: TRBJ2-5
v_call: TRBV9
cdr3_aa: CASSVGSGYQETQYF

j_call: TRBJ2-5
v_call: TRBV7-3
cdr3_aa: CASSSDRYQETQYF

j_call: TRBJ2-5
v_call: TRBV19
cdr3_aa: CASTPGQGVGRETQYF

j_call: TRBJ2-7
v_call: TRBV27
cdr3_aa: CASKEAGHSYEQYF